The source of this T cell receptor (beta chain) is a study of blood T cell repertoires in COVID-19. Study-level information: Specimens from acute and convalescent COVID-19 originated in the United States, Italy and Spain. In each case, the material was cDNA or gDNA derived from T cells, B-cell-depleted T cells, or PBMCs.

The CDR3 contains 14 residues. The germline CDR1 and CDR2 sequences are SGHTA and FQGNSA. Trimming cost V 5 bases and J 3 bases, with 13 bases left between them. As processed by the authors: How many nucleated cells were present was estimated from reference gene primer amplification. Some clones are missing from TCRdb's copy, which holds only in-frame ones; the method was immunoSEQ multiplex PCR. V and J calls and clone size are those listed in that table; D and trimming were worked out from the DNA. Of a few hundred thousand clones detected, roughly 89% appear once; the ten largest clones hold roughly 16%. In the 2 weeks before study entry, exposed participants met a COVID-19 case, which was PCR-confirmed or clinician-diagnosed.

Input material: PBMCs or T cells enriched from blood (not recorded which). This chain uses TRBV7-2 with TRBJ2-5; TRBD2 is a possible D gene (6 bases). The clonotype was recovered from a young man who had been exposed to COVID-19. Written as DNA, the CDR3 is TGTGCCAGCAGCAATAGCTGGGAGGAAGAGACCCAGTACTTC. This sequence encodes CASSNSWEEETQYF.